This TCR beta chain is from a study of T-cell memory formation after mild COVID-19. TCRdb recomputed calls from the 5' RACE reads with MiXCR, one row per CDR3 protein. The table lists 180,000 or so distinct CDR3 sequences, roughly 11% of them singletons. Whole-study results and caveats: Clones that contracted from day 15 to 85 were balanced CD4/CD8, while later expanders leaned CD4+. Among CD4+ contracting clones, most were CM and EM, and CD8+ ones EMRA.

V dropped 2 bases and J dropped 2; count of bases not matched to a gene: 4. The germline V gene has CDR1 LGHNA and CDR2 YNFKEQ. CDR3 length equals 16 residues. This clonotype was seen repeatedly, ten times or more. Its matching antigen is unknown. The J gene is TRBJ2-2, the V gene TRBV4-2; 8 bases are a match to TRBD1. The specimen was PBMCs or a T cell subset sorted from them (not recorded which). The sequence was obtained from a man between 18 and 29 years old who had mild COVID-19 (a few samples of this study predate the infection). Cell type and time point are not known. The CDR3 loop reads CASSQIGQGNTGELFF. In nucleotides, the CDR3 is TGTGCCAGCAGCCAAATAGGACAGGGAAACACCGGGGAGCTGTTTTTT.